A single sample is the source of the 27 T cell receptor beta chains below, sequenced in a study of T-cell memory formation after mild COVID-19 (dated by TCRdb to the early 2020s). Library method: 5' RACE. TCRdb names Illumina NovaSeq 6000 as the instrument used. TCRdb reprocessed the public reads (quality trimming at Q25 with fastp, clone calling with MiXCR) and kept in-frame beta chains. When rows share a CDR3 protein, they turn into one entry using the most common DNA and genes. The sample table holds about 240,000 distinct CDR3 sequences, of which 8.5% to 9.5% were seen once. In total, the top ten clones hold approximately 20% of the sample. The sequencing input was PBMCs or a T cell subset sorted from them (not recorded which). These receptors all come from a man younger than 30 who had mild COVID-19 (a few samples of this study predate the infection). The sample titles of this study are shuffled in the database, so cell type and time point are left out; the donor was told from shared clones.

The chain couples TRBV11-2 to TRBJ2-3; D is uncertain. V was cut by 1 base and J by 4 bases, with 15 bases left in between. Looked up from germline, CDR1 is SGHAT and CDR2 is FQNNGV. The CDR3 is made up of 16 amino acids. CDR3 sequence: CASSLVTPLVADTQYF. The CDR3 DNA sequence: TGTGCCAGCAGCTTAGTAACCCCTTTAGTAGCAGATACGCAGTATTTT.

This clonotype was picked up many times. The V and J genes are TRBV20-1 and TRBJ2-3; 9 nucleotides align to TRBD2. Trimming removed 5 bases from V and 4 bases from J; junction bases left unmatched: 10. The CDR3 has 15 residues. CDR1 DFQATT and CDR2 SNEGSKA come from the germline V gene (reference sequence). For the CDR3, the DNA is TGCAGTGCTGGACAGATCGGCGGGGGGGCAGATACGCAGTATTTT. Protein product: CSAGQIGGGADTQYF.

The chain couples TRBV10-2 to TRBJ1-5, with 9 bases lining up with TRBD1. CDR1 WSHSY and CDR2 SAAADI come from the germline V gene. There are 12 residues in the CDR3. After removal of 9 bases from V and 6 bases from J, the junction contained 3 bases not matched to a gene. This CDR3 reads CARLGQGQPQHF. The CDR3 DNA reads TGCGCCAGGCTGGGACAGGGTCAGCCCCAGCATTTT.

The V call is TRBV6-5, the J call TRBJ2-1; 10 nucleotides line up with TRBD2. Germline V lookup: CDR1 MNHEY, CDR2 SVGAGI. Trimming at V came to 0 bases and at J to 8 bases, leaving 7 bases not matched to a gene. This CDR3 has 16 residues. The chain's CDR3 is CASSYSRAGGRDEQFF. CDR3 in DNA: TGTGCCAGCAGTTACTCGAGAGCGGGGGGGCGGGATGAGCAGTTCTTC.

Here the CDR3 DNA reads TGTGCCAGCAGCGCTAGGGGACAGGGGAACTATGGCTACACCTTC. It specifies CASSARGQGNYGYTF. This rearrangement joins TRBV9 to TRBJ1-2; 10 bases are shared with TRBD1. Looked up from germline, CDR1 is SGDLS and CDR2 is YYNGEE. This CDR3 spans 15 amino acids. Trimming at V came to 3 bases and at J to 2 bases, leaving 4 bases not matched to a gene.

This clonotype was detected a few times. The genes are TRBV12-3 or TRBV12-4 and TRBJ2-7; unclear D gene. This CDR3 contains 12 residues. V lost 3 bases and J 6 bases, leaving 9 bases between the germline ends. Here the CDR3 reads CASSFQPLEQYF. CDR3 nucleotides: TGTGCCAGCAGTTTCCAGCCTCTCGAGCAGTACTTC.

This clonotype appeared a few times. The J gene is TRBJ1-6, the V gene TRBV7-9; D may be TRBD1 (5 bases). CDR1 SEHNR and CDR2 FQNEAQ come from the germline V gene (reference sequence). The CDR3 runs to 16 residues. V lost 5 bases, J lost 10 bases, and 21 bases lay in between. Written as DNA, the CDR3 is TGTGCCAGCAGCCCAGAGGGGTGGATCGCTAAATCACCCCTCCACTTT. Protein product: CASSPEGWIAKSPLHF.

V usage is TRBV7-9 and J usage is TRBJ2-3; D uncertain. The CDR3 runs to 13 residues. V shed 4 bases and J shed 0 bases, with 5 bases lying between them. From germline, CDR1 is SEHNR and CDR2 FQNEAQ (reference sequence). The CDR3 loop is CASSWASTDTQYF. DNA for the CDR3: TGTGCCAGCAGCTGGGCCAGCACAGATACGCAGTATTTT.

The chain links TRBV5-1 to TRBJ2-5; TRBD1 or TRBD2 may be the D gene (5 bases each). The V gene lost 0 bases and the J gene lost 2 bases, with 11 bases spanning the gap. There are 15 residues in the CDR3. Germline-derived CDR1 and CDR2 are SGHRS and YFSETQ. CDR3 DNA: TGCGCCAGCAGCTTGGCCGGGGCAGGACAAGAGACCCAGTACTTC. Amino acids: CASSLAGAGQETQYF.

This clonotype was counted a few times. V and J are TRBV7-9 and TRBJ1-5; 7 bases agree with TRBD1. CDR3 size: 14 residues. V trimming: 3 bases; J trimming: 5 bases; junction bases outside the gene matches: 4. Germline V CDR1 and CDR2: SEHNR, FQNEAQ (reference sequence). The CDR3 DNA sequence: TGTGCCAGCAGCTTCTGGGACAGTCATCAGCCCCAGCATTTT. It is translated as CASSFWDSHQPQHF. Together with reference TRBV7-9 and TRBJ1-5, the CDR3 gives the full variable domain: DTGVSQNPRHKITKRGQNVTFRCDPISEHNRLYWYRQTLGQGPEFLTYFQNEAQLEKSRLLSDRFSAERPKGSFSTLEIQRTEQGDSAMYLCASSFWDSHQPQHFGDGTRLSIL.

This clonotype occurred a few times. The V gene is TRBV7-9, the J gene TRBJ1-3; D not resolved. The CDR3 is 15 amino acids. V was cut by 3 bases and J by 0 bases, with 9 bases left in between. CDR1 SEHNR and CDR2 FQNEAQ come from the germline V gene (reference sequence). The CDR3 sequence is CASSFARTSGNTIYF. The CDR3 DNA sequence: TGTGCCAGCAGCTTCGCTCGGACCTCTGGAAACACCATATATTTT.

About this clonotype: A much more abundant neighbour one base away suggests this may be a read error. The gene calls are TRBV20-1 and TRBJ2-3; 11 bases match TRBD2. V lost 0 bases and J lost 3; bases outside the gene matches: 5. The CDR3 is made up of 16 amino acids. Germline CDR1 is DFQATT and CDR2 is SNEGSKA (reference sequence). The CDR3 DNA is TGCAGTGCTAGAGATCGGCGACTAGCGGGGACAGATACGCAGTATTTT. This gives the protein CSARDRRLAGTDTQYF.

The rearrangement links TRBV30 to TRBJ2-2; D is uncertain. V was clipped by 0 bases and J by 2 bases, with 7 bases between them. Per germline, CDR1 GTSNPN and CDR2 SVGIG (reference sequence). CDR3 length equals 14 residues. CDR3 nucleotides: TGTGCCTGGAGTGTAGTCGGAAACACCGGGGAGCTGTTTTTT. This translates into CAWSVVGNTGELFF. The whole variable domain, filled in from reference TRBV30 and TRBJ2-2, reads SQTIHQWPATLVQPVGSPLSLECTVEGTSNPNLYWYRQAAGRGLQLLFYSVGIGQISSEVPQNLSASRPQDRQFILSSKKLLLSDSGFYLCAWSVVGNTGELFFGEGSRLTVL.

CDR3 protein: CASSLVVVRGNTEAFF. DNA for the CDR3: TGTGCCAGCAGCTTAGTTGTGGTACGGGGCAACACTGAAGCTTTCTTT. V and J are TRBV7-9 and TRBJ1-1, with D possibly matching TRBD1 (5 bases). This CDR3 comprises 16 residues. V dropped 1 base and J dropped 2 bases, with 14 bases sitting between them. Germline CDR1 reads SEHNR; CDR2 reads FQNEAQ (reference sequence).

The genes are TRBV11-2 and TRBJ2-5; D uncertain. Germline-derived CDR1 and CDR2 are SGHAT and FQNNGV. The length of the CDR3 is 13 residues. The germline V and J ends were trimmed by 4 bases and 4 bases, with 10 bases remaining between them. CDR3 loop: CASSSSIRETQYF. DNA of the CDR3: TGTGCCAGCAGCTCGTCGATTAGAGAGACCCAGTACTTC.

J is TRBJ1-5 and V is TRBV5-1; 7 positions match TRBD1. The CDR3 extends over 14 amino acids. The V segment lost 3 bases and the J segment 5 bases; nucleotides outside the gene matches: 5. Germline V lookup: CDR1 SGHRS, CDR2 YFSETQ. In DNA, the CDR3 is TGCGCCAGCAGCTCTCGAGGGGGCTATCAGCCCCAGCATTTT. Translating it yields CASSSRGGYQPQHF.

The sample holds many counts of this clonotype. The genes are TRBV7-7 and TRBJ2-1; D remains ambiguous. With 4 bases removed from V and 6 bases from J, the gap between germline ends came to 13 bases. The CDR3 length is 14 residues. The germline CDR1 and CDR2 sequences are SSHAT and FNYEAQ (reference sequence). This CDR3 is CASSSNHFGNEQFF. CDR3 bases: TGTGCCAGCAGCTCGAATCATTTCGGCAATGAGCAGTTCTTC. The entire variable domain, with the rest obtained from reference TRBV7-7 and TRBJ2-1, is as follows: GAGVSQSPRYKVTKRGQDVTLRCDPISSHATLYWYQQALGQGPEFLTYFNYEAQPDKSGLPSDRFSAERPEGSISTLTIQRTEQRDSAMYRCASSSNHFGNEQFFGPGTRLTVL.

The rearrangement uses TRBV5-1 and TRBJ2-2; 12 nucleotides agree with TRBD2. CDR1 and CDR2 from the germline V gene are SGHRS and YFSETQ. Trimming took 4 bases from V and 3 from J; bases not matched to a gene: 4. This CDR3 region has 16 residues. This CDR3 is CASSPGTSGYTGELFF. CDR3 DNA: TGCGCCAGCAGCCCAGGGACTAGCGGGTACACCGGGGAGCTGTTTTTT.

This clonotype was seen a handful of times. The chain uses TRBV30 and TRBJ2-4; a weak D match, TRBD1 (6 bases). Germline CDR1 is GTSNPN and CDR2 is SVGIG (reference sequence). Trimming cost V 0 bases and J 9 bases, with 6 bases left between them. CDR3 length equals 11 residues. For the CDR3, the DNA is TGTGCCTGGAGTGTACAGGGCATTCAGTACTTC. Translation gives CAWSVQGIQYF.

The table lists this clonotype with many counts. CDR3 sequence reads: CASSTGTGIWYEQYV. Written as DNA, the CDR3 is TGCGCCAGCAGCACCGGGACAGGGATTTGGTACGAGCAGTACGTC. The chain couples TRBV5-1 to TRBJ2-7, with 9 bases fitting TRBD1. CDR1 and CDR2 (germline): SGHRS, YFSETQ. The V and J ends lost 4 bases and 4 bases, in that order; junction bases with no gene match: 9. This CDR3 spans 15 amino acids.

This clonotype was seen more than once but under ten times. The chain recombines TRBV11-1 with TRBJ2-4, with D possibly TRBD1 on 5 matching bases. V was cut by 2 bases and J by 0 bases, with 8 bases left in between. The CDR3 has 15 residues. The V gene's germline CDR1 is SGHAT and CDR2 FQDESV (reference sequence). The CDR3 sequence is CASSLSDRAKNIQYF. In DNA, the CDR3 is TGTGCCAGCAGCTTAAGCGACAGAGCCAAAAACATTCAGTACTTC.

This clonotype was recorded a few times. The chain employs TRBV3-1 and TRBJ2-4; 12 nucleotides line up with TRBD2. The CDR3 is 16 amino acids. Unmatched junction bases numbered 1, after V lost 4 bases and J lost 0 bases. The V gene's germline CDR1 is LGHDT and CDR2 YNNKEL (reference sequence). This CDR3 reads CASSPGLAGAKNIQYF. CDR3 in DNA: TGTGCCAGCAGCCCGGGACTAGCGGGAGCCAAAAACATTCAGTACTTC.

The rearrangement joins TRBV12-3 or TRBV12-4 to TRBJ2-2; a possible D gene is TRBD2 (6 bases). The CDR3 is 17 amino acids. Deletions cut 1 base from V and 6 bases from J, with 18 bases between. CDR3 loop: CASSLVLGRPQSGELFF. The DNA for the CDR3 is TGTGCCAGCAGTTTAGTTCTCGGGAGACCCCAGTCCGGGGAGCTGTTTTTT.

The J gene is TRBJ2-2, the V gene TRBV5-1; no reliable D call. The CDR3 is made up of 15 amino acids. The germline V and J ends were trimmed by 0 bases and 0 bases, with 6 bases remaining between them. Looked up from germline, CDR1 is SGHRS and CDR2 is YFSETQ. In DNA, the CDR3 is TGCGCCAGCAGCTTGGTTCGGCCGAACACCGGGGAGCTGTTTTTT. It is translated as CASSLVRPNTGELFF.

Only a few counts were recorded for this clonotype. The rearrangement joins TRBV4-1 to TRBJ2-2; no clear D. Trimming cost V 2 bases and J 4 bases, with 5 bases left between them. CDR3 size: 13 residues. CDR1 is MGHRA and CDR2 is YSYEKL in the germline V gene. This CDR3 reads CASSQPLTGELFF. CDR3 bases: TGCGCCAGCAGCCAACCCCTCACCGGGGAGCTGTTTTTT.

The V call is TRBV4-3, the J call TRBJ2-7, with D possibly being TRBD1 (6 bases). The CDR3 length is 15 residues. CDR1 and CDR2 (germline): LGHNA, YSLEER. V was pared by 4 bases and J by 2 bases, with 15 bases between. CDR3 sequence (DNA): TGCGCCAGCAGCCCTGAGGGGACATCTCCCTACGAGCAGTACGTC. Its protein is CASSPEGTSPYEQYV.

This clonotype was recorded a few times. The J gene is TRBJ1-5, the V gene TRBV12-3 or TRBV12-4; a possible D gene is TRBD1 (6 bases). The CDR3 sequence is 14 residues long. Trimming took off 2 bases at V and 6 bases at J, with 11 bases between the two ends. CDR3: CASSLRTVPQPQHF. In DNA, the CDR3 is TGTGCCAGCAGTTTAAGGACAGTCCCTCAGCCCCAGCATTTT.